This T cell receptor (beta chain) is drawn from a study of siplizumab effects on memory and regulatory T cells. Findings and caveats of the study: Roughly 75-97% of proliferating CD4+ or CD8+ clones lacked a naive or memory phenotype that could be assigned.

TCRdb's table, derived via immunoSEQ multiplex PCR, lists solely in-frame clones and lacks some. The table lists 110,000 or so clones, 90% to 95% of them singletons, with about 0.32% in the top ten. Comment on this clone: Its specificity is unknown.

Germline V gene data show CDR1 as LNHDA and CDR2 as SQIVND (reference sequence). Unmatched junction bases numbered 14, after V lost 10 bases and J lost 0 bases. This CDR3 has 18 residues. Source material: CD4+ T cells sorted from blood. The source is a human donor in good health. J is TRBJ2-2 and V is TRBV19, with 10 bases aligning to TRBD2. This chain's CDR3 is CATYPGLAGAANTGELFF. The CDR3 coding sequence is TGTGCCACATATCCCGGGCTAGCGGGGGCCGCGAACACCGGGGAGCTGTTTTTT.